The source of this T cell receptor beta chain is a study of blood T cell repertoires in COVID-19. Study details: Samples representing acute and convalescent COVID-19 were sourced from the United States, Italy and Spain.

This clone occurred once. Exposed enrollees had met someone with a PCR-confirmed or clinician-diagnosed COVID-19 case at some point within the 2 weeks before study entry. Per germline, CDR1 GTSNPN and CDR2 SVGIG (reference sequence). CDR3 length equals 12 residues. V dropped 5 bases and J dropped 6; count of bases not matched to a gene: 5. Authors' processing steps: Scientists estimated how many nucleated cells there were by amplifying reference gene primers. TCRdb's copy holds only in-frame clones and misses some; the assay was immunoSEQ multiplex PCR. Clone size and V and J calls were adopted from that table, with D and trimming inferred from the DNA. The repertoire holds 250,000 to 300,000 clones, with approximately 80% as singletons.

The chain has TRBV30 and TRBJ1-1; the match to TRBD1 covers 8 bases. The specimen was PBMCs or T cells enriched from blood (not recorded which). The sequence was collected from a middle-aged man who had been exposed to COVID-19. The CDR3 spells CAWGQGASEAFF. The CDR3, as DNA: TGTGCCTGGGGTCAGGGGGCTTCTGAAGCTTTCTTT.